This TCR beta chain was captured by sequencing in a study of human T cells and chemical hapten exposure listed by TCRdb under 2021. A note on the overall study: For sensitization, 2% DPC in acetone was applied to a 2 cm by 2 cm area of upper inner arm skin. Patients additionally received weekly therapeutic DPC doses to the scalp throughout the approximately 24-week study period. Patch tests used Finn chambers with 0.01% DPC on the upper back, scored after 6 days by International Contact Dermatitis Research Group standards. Alopecia areata with under or over 50% scalp involvement, alopecia totalis and alopecia universalis were represented in the patient cohort, which was mostly female. Libraries were pooled for sequencing, and variation in per-sample TCR yields was attributed mainly to small differences in library volumes within the pool. This study followed changes in the peripheral blood TCR repertoire in vivo during primary and secondary sensitization of alopecia patients to the hapten diphenylcyclopropenone (DPC). Patient blood was sampled pre-sensitization (week 0) and at 2, 6 and about 24 weeks after DPC sensitization. Blood for TCR sequencing was provided by twenty-nine alopecia patients at one to four time points (pre-sensitization, 2, 6 and 24 weeks). Study-level results and caveats: Significantly more large CDR3 similarity clusters were formed by expanded TCRs than by pre-sensitization or healthy control sets, consistent with antigen-driven responses. Because every patient had alopecia, a presumed autoimmune disease, the patients' immune response might differ from that of healthy individuals. After repeated subsampling, the strength of the expansion versus patch-test correlation and the threshold at which it became significant changed. A positive correlation was found between the number of PT1 expanded TCRs and patch test score, with significance reached at thresholds 8, 16 and 32 but not 4. DPC sensitization did not change how many TCRs were above 1 in 1000 frequency, and no evidence was found of alterations in global repertoire structure.

This clonotype appeared a few times. Its antigen has not been determined. Base quality data are lacking; no much larger clone is found one base away. The CDR3 starts with the cysteine, ends with the phenylalanine, and has 15 residues. The retained sequence is limited to the CDR3, 45 bases, with the frame set at the first base. V gives up 6 bases and J gives up 0 bases, and the segment between their germline ends measures 11 bases. Read against the paper, the sample's time point label means: pre-sensitization, week 0. This specimen's treatment or condition label, per the study, means: therapeutic diphenylcyclopropenone sensitization with weekly scalp DPC. At every patch-test visit, the blood draw took place before the patch test was put on. To be eligible, patients had to be aged 18 to 70, diagnosed with alopecia and judged suitable for DPC therapy, while pregnant patients were excluded. Unfractionated whole blood was collected in Tempus Blood RNA tubes, and total RNA was extracted from that blood.

Library method: RACE. These reads were obtained on a NextSeq 500. During library preparation, unique molecular identifiers were attached to individual cDNA molecules so that TCRs could be counted quantitatively and reproducibly. Each blood RNA sample was used to sequence both TCR alpha and TCR beta chains. The paper's data handling went like this. The median number of TCRs per sample was over 95,000, ranging from about 23,224 to 750,000. The Decombinator software suite was used to annotate the V, J and CDR3 of the TCR reads. For PS versus PT1 abundance plots, all samples were subsampled to the same number of TCRs (28,000). TCRs were defined as expanded if absent before sensitization and observed at least eight times at the 2-week time point. Using fastp at Q25 and MiXCR, TCRdb reprocessed the public reads and kept productive beta chains. Rows are combined by CDR3 protein, so each entry shows the most common genes and DNA. These V and J calls rely on TCRdb rather than the paper's analysis. The sample records almost 40,000 distinct CDR3 sequences, 7.5% to 8% of which are singletons. Around 1.2% of the sample rests with the top ten.

Sequencing used whole blood, obtained in connection with sensitization to the hapten diphenylcyclopropenone (DPC). The TCR originated in a woman aged 45-59 years with alopecia areata. Some clones in this sample may be carry-over from other donors' samples. The rearrangement combines TRBV12-3 or TRBV12-4 with TRBJ2-2, with no confident D gene call. The nucleotide sequence reads as follows: TGTGCCAGCAGACTGCCGGCCTCGAACACCGGGGAGCTGTTTTTT. Translated, this is CASRLPASNTGELFF.